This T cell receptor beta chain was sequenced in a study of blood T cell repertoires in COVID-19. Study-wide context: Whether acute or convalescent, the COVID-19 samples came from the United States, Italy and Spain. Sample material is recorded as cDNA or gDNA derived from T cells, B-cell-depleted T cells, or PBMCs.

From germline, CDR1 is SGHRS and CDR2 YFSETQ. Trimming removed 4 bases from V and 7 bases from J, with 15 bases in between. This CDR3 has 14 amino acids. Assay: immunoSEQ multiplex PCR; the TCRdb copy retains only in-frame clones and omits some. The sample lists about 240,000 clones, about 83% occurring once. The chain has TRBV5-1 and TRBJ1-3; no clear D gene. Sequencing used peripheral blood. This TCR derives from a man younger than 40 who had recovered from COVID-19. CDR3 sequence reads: CASSPGPGGNTIYF. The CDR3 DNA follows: TGCGCCAGCAGCCCGGGTCCCGGTGGGAACACCATATATTTT.